A selection of T cell receptor beta chains follows, all from one sample in a study of a mutant IDH1 vaccine in newly diagnosed glioma. No antigens are known for them. TCRdb keeps only in-frame clones here, not all; method: immunoSEQ multiplex PCR. The sample records 25,000 to 30,000 clones, roughly 80% being singletons. The material was PBMCs, obtained from a glioma patient whose treatment included an IDH1 peptide vaccine. The source is a woman in her thirties with glioma. Each CDR3 is given with its conserved first and last residue. The order of the fields is D gene, J gene, clone size, V gene, CDR3 DNA, CDR3 protein. D genes are given only for firm matches. Clone size appears in some rows only: once, few, many, or a class for an expanded clone.

>TRBD1|TRBJ1-6|NA|TRBV9
TGTGCCAGCAGCGTCGCGGGGGACAGTTATAATTCACCCCTCCACTTT
CASSVAGDSYNSPLHF
>NA|TRBJ2-4|NA|TRBV5-1
TGCGCCAGCAGCTTGGCGGGGGGCATTGGCAAAAACATTCAGTACTTC
CASSLAGGIGKNIQYF
>NA|TRBJ1-1|NA|TRBV6-1
TGTGCCAGCCAAAGCGGGGGAGTGTTGAACACTGAAGCTTTCTTT
CASQSGGVLNTEAFF
>NA|TRBJ2-2|few|TRBV7-2
TGTGCCAGCAGTTTAGGGAACCCCCAGCGGGGGGAGCTGTTTTTT
CASSLGNPQRGELFF
>NA|TRBJ2-1|NA|TRBV2
TGTGCCAGCTGTAGGGGGTTGGAGAGGAATGAGCAGTTCTTC
CASCRGLERNEQFF
>TRBD2|TRBJ2-7|NA|TRBV14
TGTGCCAGCAGCCAATTCAGGGGCGGCGGGGGGGCCGACGAGCAGTACTTC
CASSQFRGGGGADEQYF
>NA|TRBJ1-1|NA|TRBV6-5
TGTGCCAGCAGTTCCCCGGGAGGGTTCACTGAAGCTTTCTTT
CASSSPGGFTEAFF
>NA|TRBJ2-7|NA|TRBV14
TGTGCCAGCAGCCCGCAGGGGTTTTCCTACGAGCAGTACTTC
CASSPQGFSYEQYF
>TRBD2|TRBJ2-5|NA|TRBV4-2
TGTGCCAGCAGCCTTCGACTAGCGGGGGGGAAGGAGACCCAGTACTTC
CASSLRLAGGKETQYF
>NA|TRBJ1-1|NA|TRBV27
TGTGCCAGCAGTTTTAGGGATTCGGACACTGAAGCTTTCTTT
CASSFRDSDTEAFF
>TRBD1|TRBJ1-1|NA|TRBV18
TGTGCCAGCTCACTCCAGGGACAGGGGGCCCGGTTTGAAGCTTTCTTT
CASSLQGQGARFEAFF
>NA|TRBJ2-5|NA|TRBV5-1
TGCGCCAGCAGCCGGGGGCCGGGAGAGACCCAGTACTTC
CASSRGPGETQYF
>NA|TRBJ2-2|NA|TRBV5-1
TGCGCCAGCAGCTTTGGGGGGCAGAACACCGGGGAGCTGTTTTTT
CASSFGGQNTGELFF
>NA|TRBJ2-7|NA|TRBV30
TGTGCCTGGAGTGTAGGATTCTACGAGCAGTACTTC
CAWSVGFYEQYF
>NA|TRBJ1-5|NA|TRBV7-8
TGTGCCAGCAGCAGGGGGACGGATCAGCCCCAGCATTTT
CASSRGTDQPQHF
>NA|TRBJ2-5|NA|TRBV2
TGTGCCAGCAGTGAAGGACACGTCCCAGGGACCCAGTACTTC
CASSEGHVPGTQYF
>TRBD1|TRBJ1-4|NA|TRBV13
TGTGCCAGCAGCTTAAGGGACAGATGGGAAAAACTGTTTTTT
CASSLRDRWEKLFF
>NA|TRBJ1-1|NA|TRBV19
TGTGCCAGTAGTATTGAGGGTAACGCTGAAGCTTTCTTT
CASSIEGNAEAFF
>TRBD1|TRBJ2-3|NA|TRBV7-8
TGTGCCAGCAGCATACGACAGGGTAGCGATACGCAGTATTTT
CASSIRQGSDTQYF
>NA|TRBJ1-6|NA|TRBV4-1
TGCGCCAGCACCCAGGCAAGCGGGCCTAATTCACCCCTCCACTTT
CASTQASGPNSPLHF
>TRBD2|TRBJ2-1|few|TRBV11-2
TGTGCCAGCAGCCCGGCGACGGGAGGCAATGAGCAGTTCTTC
CASSPATGGNEQFF
>TRBD2|TRBJ2-1|once|TRBV25-1
TGTGCCAGCACCCCGGGACTAGCGGGGGGTGAGCAGTTCTTC
CASTPGLAGGEQFF
>NA|TRBJ2-5|NA|TRBV6-5
TGTGCCAGCAGTTACGTGGGAGGGGGGAAGAGAACCCAGTACTTC
CASSYVGGGKRTQYF
>TRBD1|TRBJ1-4|NA|TRBV5-6
TGTGCCAGCAGTCAAACCGTGGGGACAGGGGATGGAAAACTGTTTTTT
CASSQTVGTGDGKLFF
>TRBD1|TRBJ1-1|NA|TRBV19
TGTGCCAGTAGTATAGATCGAAACACAGGGGTAGCTTTCTTT
CASSIDRNTGVAFF
>NA|TRBJ1-2|NA|TRBV5-6
TGTGCCAGCAGCTTTCGTACAGTAGAAGGCTACACCTTC
CASSFRTVEGYTF
>NA|TRBJ1-4|once|TRBV7-9
TGTGCCAGCAGCTCGCCGGGGACTGAAAAACTGTTTTTT
CASSSPGTEKLFF
>NA|TRBJ1-4|NA|TRBV4-1
TGCGCCAGCAGCCAGGGAGGGAGGGAAAAACTGTTTTTT
CASSQGGREKLFF
>TRBD1|TRBJ1-6|NA|TRBV25-1
TGTGCCAGTAGCTGGACAGGCAATTCACCCCTCCACTTT
CASSWTGNSPLHF
>TRBD1|TRBJ2-7|NA|TRBV19
TGTGCCAGTATAGCCCGGGACAGGCCCCTGGAGCAGTACTTC
CASIARDRPLEQYF
>NA|TRBJ1-3|NA|TRBV7-9
TGTGCCAGCAGCCAGCTAGAGGCGGGGGCAGATTTT
CASSQLEAGADF
>NA|TRBJ2-7|once|TRBV6-5
TGTGCCAGCAGTTACTCGACGGGCCCCCGAACCTACGAGCAGTACTTC
CASSYSTGPRTYEQYF
>NA|TRBJ1-1|NA|TRBV5-4
TGTGCCAGCAGCTCCCCCGGGGGACCGAGCATGAACACTGAAGCTTTCTTT
CASSSPGGPSMNTEAFF
>TRBD1|TRBJ2-2|once|TRBV27
TGTGCCAGCAGTACCAGGGGGCAGGGCGGGGAGCTGTTTTTT
CASSTRGQGGELFF
>NA|TRBJ1-1|NA|TRBV7-8
TGTGCCAGCGTGCCCCGAGGGATGAACACTGAAGCTTTCTTT
CASVPRGMNTEAFF
>NA|TRBJ1-5|NA|TRBV6-5
TGTGCCAGCAGTTACTCGTCCGGTCAGCCCCAGCATTTT
CASSYSSGQPQHF
>TRBD1|TRBJ2-7|NA|TRBV10-1
TGCGCCAGCAGCTGGGACAGCTTGAGCTCCTACGAGCAGTACTTC
CASSWDSLSSYEQYF
>NA|TRBJ2-3|NA|TRBV5-1
TGCGCCAGCGGCGTGGAGGGGTCAGATACGCAGTATTTT
CASGVEGSDTQYF
>NA|TRBJ2-2|NA|TRBV18
TGTGCCAGCTCACCAGGGGGGGCACCGAACACCGGGGAGCTGTTTTTT
CASSPGGAPNTGELFF
>NA|TRBJ1-1|NA|TRBV6-5
TGTGCCAGCGGACGGCCGAACACTGAAGCTTTCTTT
CASGRPNTEAFF
>NA|TRBJ1-1|once|TRBV2
TGTGCCAGCAGTGAAGGGTATTCGAACAGTGAAGCTTTCTTT
CASSEGYSNSEAFF
>TRBD2|TRBJ2-5|once|TRBV4-3
TGCGCCAGCAGCCAAGAGGCTAGCGGGGGCCAAGAGACCCAGTACTTC
CASSQEASGGQETQYF
>NA|TRBJ2-3|NA|TRBV29-1
TGCAGCGTTACCCCGCCTAGCTTGCTGGGCACAGATACGCAGTATTTT
CSVTPPSLLGTDTQYF
>NA|TRBJ1-4|NA|TRBV5-1
TGCGCCAGCAGCCGGGACCATTCAACTAATGAAAAACTGTTTTTT
CASSRDHSTNEKLFF
>NA|TRBJ1-1|NA|TRBV7-8
TGTGCCAGCAGCTTAGGAGGGGACACTGAAGCTTTCTTT
CASSLGGDTEAFF
>TRBD1|TRBJ2-3|NA|TRBV5-4
TGTGCCAGCAGCTTGGGAACAGGGGGCACAGATACGCAGTATTTT
CASSLGTGGTDTQYF
>NA|TRBJ2-7|NA|TRBV7-9
TGTGCCAGCACCCAGGGCAGGGACTACGAGCAGTACTTC
CASTQGRDYEQYF
>NA|TRBJ2-2|NA|TRBV5-1
TGCGCCAGCAGCTTTTCCGGGGAGCTGTTTTTT
CASSFSGELFF
>TRBD2|TRBJ2-7|NA|TRBV10-3
TGTGCCATCGCAAAGACTAGCGGGGGCCCCTACGAGCAGTACTTC
CAIAKTSGGPYEQYF
>NA|TRBJ2-3|few|TRBV29-1
TGCAGCGTTGAGGCTAGCAGCACAGATACGCAGTATTTT
CSVEASSTDTQYF